This paragraph reports one T cell receptor (beta chain). Its antigen remains undetermined. No base quality information exists; no much larger clone differs at one position. This entry is derived from a study of blood T cell repertoires in COVID-19 (dated by TCRdb to the early 2020s). Background for the entire study: The collaborator samples originated in the United States, Italy and Spain and spanned the acute and convalescent phases of COVID-19. The material from the prospective study consisted of cDNA or gDNA derived from T cells, B-cell-depleted T cells, or PBMCs. Deeply sampled blood TCRbeta repertoires from subjects exposed to, actively infected with, or recovered from COVID-19 were included in the dataset. The repertoires were released in a freely available public database intended as a resource for research on the immune response to SARS-CoV-2. Samples came from the ongoing ImmuneRACE study (first 160 participants) plus 1,254 subjects from 6 global collaborators. Nearly every sample came with metadata listing a de-identified subject ID, COVID-19 status, age in years and sex. HLA class I and class II types, where available, came from metadata supplied by the sample provider rather than from assay-based typing.

Whole blood was collected in K2EDTA tubes by collaborating institutions according to the institutions' own protocols. For TCRbeta analysis, collaborators shipped samples as frozen whole blood, isolated PBMCs, or DNA extracted from either of those sample types. Overall study results and their limits: Clinical and demographic metadata were provided uncurated, with the amount varying by source and participant.

The junction carries 9 bases between V and J, which are trimmed by 6 bases and 1 base respectively. CDR1 and CDR2 (LGHDT, YNNKEL) derive from the germline V gene (reference sequence). The CDR3 covers 13 residues, taking in both the cysteine and the phenylalanine. The retained sequence is limited to the CDR3, 39 bases, with the frame set at the first base. TCRbeta CDR3 regions were amplified from genomic DNA using the immunoSEQ Assay, a bias-controlled multiplex PCR. Per the authors' processing: The number of nucleated cells in each sample was estimated by amplification of reference gene primers within the assay. To quantify the absolute abundance of each unique TCRbeta CDR3 rearrangement, sequence reads were collapsed and filtered. For each sample, productive Simpson clonality was calculated as the square root of Simpson's diversity index over productive rearrangements. TCRdb re-hosts the immuneACCESS table, in-frame sequences only. Its copies lack some clones; in the studies checked, an unresolved V gene accounts for under half of them, and the cause for the rest is not known. That table supplies the V and J calls and clone size; D and trimming were determined from the DNA. Present in this sample are about 69,000 clones, about four fifths of which were seen just once. Jointly, the top ten make up around 50% of the sample.

The TCR comes from a human donor in a cohort sampled during active COVID-19. Recombination connected TRBV3-1 (or the pseudogene TRBV3-2) to TRBJ2-5; the D region possibly corresponds to TRBD2 (5 bases align). What was sequenced was peripheral blood. The CDR3 in this case is CASRSGPQETQYF. The nucleotides read TGTGCCAGCAGGAGCGGTCCCCAAGAGACCCAGTACTTC.